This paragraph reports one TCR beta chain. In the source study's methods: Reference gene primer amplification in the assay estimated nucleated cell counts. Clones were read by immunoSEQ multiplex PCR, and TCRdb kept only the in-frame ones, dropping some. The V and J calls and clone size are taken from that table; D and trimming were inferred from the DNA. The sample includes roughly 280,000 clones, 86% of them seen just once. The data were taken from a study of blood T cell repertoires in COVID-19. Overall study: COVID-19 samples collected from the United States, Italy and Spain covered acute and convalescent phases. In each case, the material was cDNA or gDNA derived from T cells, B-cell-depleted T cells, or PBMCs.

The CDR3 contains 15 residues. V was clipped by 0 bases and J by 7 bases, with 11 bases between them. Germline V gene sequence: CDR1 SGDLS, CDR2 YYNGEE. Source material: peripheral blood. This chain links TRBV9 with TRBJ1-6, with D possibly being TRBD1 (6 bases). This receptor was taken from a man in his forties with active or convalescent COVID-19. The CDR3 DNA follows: TGTGCCAGCAGCGTAGAACAGGGCCGCAATTCACCCCTCCACTTT. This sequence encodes CASSVEQGRNSPLHF.